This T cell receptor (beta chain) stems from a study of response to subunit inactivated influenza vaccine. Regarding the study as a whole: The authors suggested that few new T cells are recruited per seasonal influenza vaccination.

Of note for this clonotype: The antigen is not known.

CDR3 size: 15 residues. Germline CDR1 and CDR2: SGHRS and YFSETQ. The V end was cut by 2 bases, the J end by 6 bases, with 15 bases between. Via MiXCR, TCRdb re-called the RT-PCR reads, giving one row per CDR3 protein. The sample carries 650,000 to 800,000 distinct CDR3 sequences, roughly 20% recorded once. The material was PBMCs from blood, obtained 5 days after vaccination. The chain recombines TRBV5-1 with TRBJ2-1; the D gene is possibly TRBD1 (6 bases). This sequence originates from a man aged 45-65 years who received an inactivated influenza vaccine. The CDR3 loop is CASSFLSGHFNEQFF. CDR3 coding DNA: TGCGCCAGCAGCTTTCTCTCGGGACACTTCAATGAGCAGTTCTTC. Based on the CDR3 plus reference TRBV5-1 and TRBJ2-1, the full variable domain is KAGVTQTPRYLIKTRGQQVTLSCSPISGHRSVSWYQQTPGQGLQFLFEYFSETQRNKGNFPGRFSGRQFSNSRSEMNVSTLELGDSALYLCASSFLSGHFNEQFFGPGTRLTVL.